This T cell receptor (beta chain) was sequenced during a study of T-cell memory formation after mild COVID-19. On the study more broadly: TCR clusters were mostly confined to one donor each. Study-wide results and caveats: Contracting CD4+ clones sat mainly in CM and EM; CD8+ in EMRA. Memory cells collected pre-infection included some clones that later responded, suggesting cross-reactive memory joined.

TCRdb used MiXCR to reprocess the 5' RACE reads, holding one entry per CDR3 protein. The table includes 350,000 to 450,000 distinct CDR3 sequences, 13% to 15% detected once. Trimming stripped 4 bases from V and 3 bases from J, with 11 bases between. The CDR3 totals 14 residues. CDR1 and CDR2 from the germline V gene are SGHRS and YFSETQ. On this clonotype itself: Its cognate antigen is unknown.

This clonotype was sampled from a man younger than 30 who had mild COVID-19 (a few samples of this study predate the infection). Cell type and time point are not known. The rearrangement links TRBV5-1 to TRBJ1-5, with D unclear. Material: PBMCs or a T cell subset sorted from them (not recorded which). CDR3 sequence reads: CASSRDGLNQPQHF. The CDR3, as DNA: TGCGCCAGCAGCAGGGATGGACTCAATCAGCCCCAGCATTTT.